These T cell receptor beta chains were read from a single sample in a study of CD8+ T cells in alopecia areata. TCRdb keeps only in-frame clones here, not all; method: immunoSEQ multiplex PCR. The data contain approximately 300,000 clones, roughly 60% of them singletons. Sequencing was performed on CD4+ T cells sorted from blood, taken at week 24, from a patient treated with tofacitinib. These receptors all stem from a human donor with alopecia areata. Both conserved end residues are part of each CDR3. The order of the fields is D gene, V gene, clone size, J gene, CDR3 length, CDR3 protein, CDR3 DNA. The D gene is left open where the match is weak. Only some rows state a clone size, as once, few, many or a class for expanded clones.

d_gene: .; v_gene: TRBV7-2; abundance: .; j_gene: TRBJ2-3; len: 16; CDR3aa: CASSIRVRSGTDTQYF; CDR3nt: TGTGCCAGCAGCATCAGGGTCCGATCGGGCACAGATACGCAGTATTTT
d_gene: .; v_gene: TRBV5-4; abundance: .; j_gene: TRBJ2-5; len: 13; CDR3aa: CASSYGPGETQYF; CDR3nt: TGTGCCAGCAGCTACGGCCCCGGAGAGACCCAGTACTTC
d_gene: TRBD1; v_gene: TRBV7-6; abundance: .; j_gene: TRBJ2-6; len: 16; CDR3aa: CASSLTGGTGANVLTF; CDR3nt: TGTGCCAGCAGCTTGACAGGGGGCACTGGGGCCAACGTCCTGACTTTC
d_gene: .; v_gene: TRBV28; abundance: few; j_gene: TRBJ2-7; len: 12; CDR3aa: CASSSGVYEQYF; CDR3nt: TGTGCCAGCAGCTCGGGGGTCTACGAGCAGTACTTC
d_gene: .; v_gene: TRBV29-1; abundance: few; j_gene: TRBJ1-2; len: 15; CDR3aa: CSVLQAGSPAYGYTF; CDR3nt: TGCAGCGTCTTACAGGCGGGGTCCCCGGCCTATGGCTACACCTTC
d_gene: TRBD2; v_gene: TRBV30; abundance: .; j_gene: TRBJ2-7; len: 14; CDR3aa: CAWGAGVLSYEQYF; CDR3nt: TGTGCCTGGGGAGCGGGGGTCCTCTCCTACGAGCAGTACTTC
d_gene: .; v_gene: TRBV7-2; abundance: few; j_gene: TRBJ2-1; len: 15; CDR3aa: CASSNAASSYNEQFF; CDR3nt: TGTGCCAGCAGCAATGCGGCTAGCTCCTACAATGAGCAGTTCTTC
d_gene: TRBD2; v_gene: TRBV28; abundance: .; j_gene: TRBJ2-1; len: 14; CDR3aa: CASRLAGGPHEQFF; CDR3nt: TGTGCCAGCAGGCTAGCGGGGGGGCCGCATGAGCAGTTCTTC
d_gene: .; v_gene: TRBV2; abundance: .; j_gene: TRBJ1-5; len: 13; CDR3aa: CASSGDWAGPQHF; CDR3nt: TGTGCCAGCAGTGGGGACTGGGCAGGGCCCCAGCATTTT
d_gene: TRBD1; v_gene: TRBV25-1; abundance: .; j_gene: TRBJ1-2; len: 12; CDR3aa: CASSSGTDGYTF; CDR3nt: TGTGCCAGCAGTTCCGGGACAGATGGCTACACCTTC
d_gene: .; v_gene: TRBV7-9; abundance: .; j_gene: TRBJ2-1; len: 15; CDR3aa: CASSLWQDFYNEQFF; CDR3nt: TGTGCCAGCAGCTTATGGCAGGACTTCTACAATGAGCAGTTCTTC
d_gene: .; v_gene: TRBV9; abundance: .; j_gene: TRBJ1-2; len: 14; CDR3aa: CASTPLTEPYGYTF; CDR3nt: TGTGCCAGCACCCCGTTGACAGAACCCTATGGCTACACCTTC
d_gene: .; v_gene: TRBV7-2; abundance: .; j_gene: TRBJ2-5; len: 12; CDR3aa: CASSLGRETQYF; CDR3nt: TGTGCCAGCAGCTTAGGGCGCGAGACCCAGTACTTC
d_gene: .; v_gene: TRBV5-6; abundance: few; j_gene: TRBJ1-2; len: 14; CDR3aa: CASSLGSIDYGYTF; CDR3nt: TGTGCCAGCAGCTTGGGCAGTATCGACTATGGCTACACCTTC
d_gene: TRBD1; v_gene: TRBV15; abundance: .; j_gene: TRBJ1-5; len: 19; CDR3aa: CATSRDPGSGQGANQPQHF; CDR3nt: TGTGCCACCAGCAGAGATCCTGGGTCCGGACAGGGGGCGAATCAGCCCCAGCATTTT
d_gene: TRBD1; v_gene: TRBV10-3; abundance: .; j_gene: TRBJ1-2; len: 14; CDR3aa: CAISEGQGNYGYTF; CDR3nt: TGTGCCATCAGTGAAGGACAGGGCAACTATGGCTACACCTTC
d_gene: .; v_gene: TRBV5-1; abundance: .; j_gene: TRBJ1-1; len: 15; CDR3aa: CASSLDGGRSTEAFF; CDR3nt: TGCGCCAGCAGCTTGGATGGGGGGCGATCCACTGAAGCTTTCTTT
d_gene: .; v_gene: TRBV28; abundance: few; j_gene: TRBJ1-4; len: 12; CDR3aa: CASGRGGEKLFF; CDR3nt: TGTGCCAGCGGCAGAGGGGGTGAAAAACTGTTTTTT
d_gene: TRBD1; v_gene: TRBV29-1; abundance: few; j_gene: TRBJ2-6; len: 17; CDR3aa: CSALDRGPPTGANVLTF; CDR3nt: TGCAGCGCCTTGGACAGGGGGCCCCCCACTGGGGCCAACGTCCTGACTTTC
d_gene: .; v_gene: TRBV29-1; abundance: .; j_gene: TRBJ1-1; len: 12; CDR3aa: CSVSDGGVEAFF; CDR3nt: TGCAGCGTTTCCGACGGGGGGGTTGAAGCTTTCTTT
d_gene: TRBD1; v_gene: TRBV7-9; abundance: .; j_gene: TRBJ1-2; len: 15; CDR3aa: CASSLAGQEFYGYTF; CDR3nt: TGTGCCAGCAGCTTAGCGGGACAGGAATTCTATGGCTACACCTTC
d_gene: .; v_gene: TRBV7-2; abundance: few; j_gene: TRBJ2-6; len: 15; CDR3aa: CASSISFLGANVLTF; CDR3nt: TGTGCCAGCAGCATTTCCTTTCTTGGGGCCAACGTCCTGACTTTC
d_gene: TRBD1; v_gene: TRBV19; abundance: few; j_gene: TRBJ2-1; len: 15; CDR3aa: CASSQPLQGYNEQFF; CDR3nt: TGTGCCAGTAGTCAACCTCTACAGGGGTACAATGAGCAGTTCTTC
d_gene: .; v_gene: TRBV5-4; abundance: many; j_gene: TRBJ2-3; len: 13; CDR3aa: CASSLSGPDTQYF; CDR3nt: TGTGCCAGCAGCTTGTCGGGGCCAGATACGCAGTATTTT
d_gene: TRBD1; v_gene: TRBV7-2; abundance: few; j_gene: TRBJ2-1; len: 16; CDR3aa: CASSLAGTASYNEQFF; CDR3nt: TGTGCCAGCAGCTTGGCCGGGACAGCTTCCTACAATGAGCAGTTCTTC
d_gene: TRBD1; v_gene: TRBV7-2; abundance: .; j_gene: TRBJ1-2; len: 16; CDR3aa: CASSLSSGQGSYGYTF; CDR3nt: TGTGCCAGCAGCTTAAGTTCCGGACAGGGGAGCTATGGCTACACCTTC
d_gene: .; v_gene: TRBV29-1; abundance: .; j_gene: TRBJ2-7; len: 10; CDR3aa: CSVEGGGQYF; CDR3nt: TGCAGCGTTGAAGGGGGAGGGCAGTACTTC
d_gene: TRBD1; v_gene: TRBV30; abundance: .; j_gene: TRBJ1-5; len: 11; CDR3aa: CAWSRGRSQHF; CDR3nt: TGTGCCTGGAGTAGGGGGCGGTCCCAGCATTTT
d_gene: .; v_gene: TRBV7-3; abundance: few; j_gene: TRBJ1-1; len: 13; CDR3aa: CASSSGTVTEAFF; CDR3nt: TGTGCCAGCAGCTCGGGGACCGTGACTGAAGCTTTCTTT
d_gene: .; v_gene: TRBV5-1; abundance: .; j_gene: TRBJ2-7; len: 14; CDR3aa: CASSFNGATYEQYF; CDR3nt: TGCGCCAGCAGCTTCAACGGGGCAACCTACGAGCAGTACTTC
d_gene: TRBD1; v_gene: TRBV27; abundance: .; j_gene: TRBJ2-7; len: 14; CDR3aa: CASSLGQGGYEQYF; CDR3nt: TGTGCCAGCAGTCTCGGACAGGGGGGCTACGAGCAGTACTTC
d_gene: .; v_gene: TRBV6-6; abundance: few; j_gene: TRBJ2-7; len: 16; CDR3aa: CASSYAFWQGRDEQYF; CDR3nt: TGTGCCAGCAGTTACGCCTTTTGGCAGGGTCGGGACGAGCAGTACTTC
d_gene: .; v_gene: TRBV30; abundance: .; j_gene: TRBJ2-3; len: 12; CDR3aa: CAWSPRGDTQYF; CDR3nt: TGTGCCTGGAGCCCCAGGGGAGATACGCAGTATTTT
d_gene: .; v_gene: TRBV25-1; abundance: .; j_gene: TRBJ1-2; len: 16; CDR3aa: CASRETTLSANYGYTF; CDR3nt: TGTGCCAGCAGAGAGACGACCTTGTCTGCTAACTATGGCTACACCTTC